The 18 T cell receptor beta chains below come from one sample, sequenced in a study of CD8+CD57+ T cells in acquired aplastic anemia. The use of genomic DNA as template underpinned the TCR beta VDJ and CDR3 profiling. A single record per CDR3 protein comes from TCRdb applying MiXCR to the reads. This sample has fewer than 85,000 distinct CDR3 sequences; roughly 70% occur once, and the top ten carry about 82%. Patients sequenced had flow cytometry evidence of CD8+CD57+ cell expansion. The sequenced sample was sorted CD4+, CD8+, or CD8+CD57+ T cells (not recorded which) from PBMCs. The receptors come from a human donor with aplastic anemia.

Many counts were recorded for this clonotype. V and J are TRBV7-9 and TRBJ2-1; TRBD2 matches 7 bases. Germline lookup yields CDR1 SEHNR and CDR2 FQNEAQ (reference sequence). This CDR3 contains 14 residues. V dropped 1 base and J dropped 8; count of bases not matched to a gene: 5. CDR3 residues: CASSLVGGDDEQFF. The DNA for the CDR3 is TGTGCCAGCAGCTTAGTGGGAGGGGACGATGAGCAGTTCTTC.

This sequence joins TRBV15 and TRBJ1-3; 9 bases line up with TRBD1. This CDR3 contains 15 residues. Germline V CDR1 and CDR2: LNHNV, YYDKDF (reference sequence). The trim removed 5 bases at V and 8 bases at J, leaving 10 bases unmatched. CDR3 region: CATSSPGTGIDTIYF. The CDR3 nucleotides read TGTGCCACCAGCTCCCCCGGGACAGGGATAGACACCATATATTTT. Full variable domain (outside the CDR3, taken from reference TRBV15 and TRBJ1-3): DAMVIQNPRYQVTQFGKPVTLSCSQTLNHNVMYWYQQKSSQAPKLLFHYYDKDFNNEADTPDNFQSRRPNTSFCFLDIRSPGLGDTAMYLCATSSPGTGIDTIYFGEGSWLTVV.

A word on this clonotype: This sequence may be a read error, since a much larger clone differs from it by one base. The gene calls are TRBV12-5 and TRBJ2-7; 7 bases match TRBD2. The V gene's germline CDR1 is LGHNT and CDR2 FRNRAP. This CDR3 has 12 residues. DNA for the CDR3: TGTGCTAGTGGGCGGGGGACCTACAAGCAGTACTTC. This gives the protein CASGRGTYKQYF.

This clonotype was detected a few times. This sequence joins TRBV7-9 and TRBJ2-7, with D perhaps TRBD1 (6 bases). From germline, CDR1 is SEHNR and CDR2 FQNEAQ (reference sequence). This CDR3 region has 13 residues. The V end was cut by 6 bases, the J end by 2 bases, with 11 bases between. CDR3 region: CASSIQGPYEQYF. In nucleotides, the CDR3 is TGTGCCAGCAGTATCCAGGGGCCCTACGAGCAGTACTTC.

V gene TRBV5-1 combines with J gene TRBJ2-7, with TRBD2 matching over 7 bases. CDR1 is SGHRS and CDR2 is YFSETQ in the germline V gene. J gave up 9 bases and V 0 bases, and 12 bases lay outside the gene matches. The length of the CDR3 is 15 residues. DNA for the CDR3: TGCGCCAGCAGCTTGGGACTAGCTGTTACCGGGGGGCAGTACTTC. Its translation is CASSLGLAVTGGQYF.

The genes are TRBV12-3 or TRBV12-4 and TRBJ2-3; a weak D match, TRBD1 (5 bases). CDR3 length equals 16 residues. V was pared by 7 bases and J by 2 bases, with 19 bases between. In DNA form, the CDR3 reads TGTGCCAGCACCCTCCTCGGCAGGGCCCTCACAGATACGCAGTATTTT. Residues: CASTLLGRALTDTQYF.

This clonotype was seen a few times. V gene TRBV29-1 combines with J gene TRBJ2-7; TRBD1 might be the D (6 bases). CDR1 is SQVTM, CDR2 ANQGSEA, per germline. With 0 bases removed from V and 2 bases from J, the gap between germline ends came to 8 bases. The CDR3 is 13 residues long. CDR3 DNA sequence: TGCAGCGTTGAAGATCGGACAGCCTACGAGCAGTACTTC. This sequence encodes CSVEDRTAYEQYF.

This clonotype was picked up a small number of times. The gene calls are TRBV29-1 and TRBJ2-3; possible D gene TRBD2, 6 bases. V lost 4 bases, J lost 6 bases, and 20 bases lay in between. The germline V gene encodes CDR1 SQVTM and CDR2 ANQGSEA. The CDR3 has 15 residues. CDR3 nucleotide sequence: TGCAGCGTTGGAGCGCGGGGAGGCTCCTTGGATACGCAGTATTTT. Protein: CSVGARGGSLDTQYF.

V usage is TRBV20-1 and J usage is TRBJ2-5, with D perhaps matching TRBD2 (5 bases). The CDR3 covers 14 residues. The germline V gene has CDR1 DFQATT and CDR2 SNEGSKA (reference sequence). V was pared by 5 bases and J by 0 bases, with 13 bases between. CDR3: CSAPPGINQETQYF. The CDR3 DNA is TGCAGTGCTCCCCCCGGGATTAACCAAGAGACCCAGTACTTC.

This rearrangement joins TRBV5-4 to TRBJ2-1; 8 bases agree with TRBD1. The germline gives CDR1 SGHNT, CDR2 YYREEE (reference sequence). The CDR3 is made up of 14 amino acids. The ends lost 3 bases at V and 9 bases at J; junction bases unmatched: 8. The CDR3 sequence: CASSSQDRVAEQFF. Written as DNA, the CDR3 is TGTGCCAGCAGCTCGCAGGACAGGGTGGCTGAGCAGTTCTTC. Based on the CDR3 plus reference TRBV5-4 and TRBJ2-1, the full variable domain is ETGVTQSPTHLIKTRGQQVTLRCSSQSGHNTVSWYQQALGQGPQFIFQYYREEENGRGNFPPRFSGLQFPNYSSELNVNALELDDSALYLCASSSQDRVAEQFFGPGTRLTVL.

The chain recombines TRBV15 with TRBJ1-5; 10 nucleotides agree with TRBD1. The CDR3 is made up of 14 amino acids. V shed 9 bases and J 4 bases; nucleotides not matched to a gene: 6. CDR1 and CDR2 (germline): LNHNV, YYDKDF (reference sequence). CDR3 loop: CATRGQGGNQPQHF. CDR3 DNA sequence: TGTGCCACGAGAGGACAGGGGGGGAATCAGCCCCAGCATTTT.

In this sample, this clonotype turned up a few times. The V gene is TRBV20-1, the J gene TRBJ1-1; a possible D gene is TRBD1 (5 bases). Germline CDR1 reads DFQATT; CDR2 reads SNEGSKA (reference sequence). Deletions cut 6 bases from V and 0 bases from J, with 14 bases between. The CDR3 sequence is 14 residues long. CDR3 in amino acids: CSAGRGPLNTEAFF. The CDR3 bases are TGCAGTGCGGGAAGGGGACCTTTGAACACTGAAGCTTTCTTT.

V gene TRBV12-3 or TRBV12-4 combines with J gene TRBJ1-2, with D unresolved. The CDR3 totals 12 residues. V lost 6 bases and J 1 base, leaving 6 bases between the germline ends. CDR3 in DNA: TGTGCCAGCAGCTGGGATAACTATGGCTACACCTTC. Translation: CASSWDNYGYTF.

This chain joins TRBV7-9 and TRBJ2-7; possibly TRBD1 for D (5 bases). The CDR3 is 12 amino acids. CDR1 is SEHNR and CDR2 is FQNEAQ in the germline V gene (reference sequence). Trimming cost V 10 bases and J 2 bases, with 12 bases left between them. For the CDR3, the DNA is TGTGCCACCTCGGACACTACCTACGAGCAGTACTTC. Translated: CATSDTTYEQYF. Full variable domain (rest looked up from reference TRBV7-9 and TRBJ2-7): DTGVSQNPRHKITKRGQNVTFRCDPISEHNRLYWYRQTLGQGPEFLTYFQNEAQLEKSRLLSDRFSAERPKGSFSTLEIQRTEQGDSAMYLCATSDTTYEQYFGPGTRLTVT.

V gene TRBV20-1 combines with J gene TRBJ1-2; D is undetermined. The CDR3 is 12 amino acids. V lost 5 bases and J 4 bases, leaving 11 bases between the germline ends. In germline, CDR1 is DFQATT, CDR2 SNEGSKA (reference sequence). The CDR3 DNA sequence: TGCAGTGCTCCTAAGGACGGCTATGGCTACACCTTC. Encoded protein: CSAPKDGYGYTF.

V gene TRBV11-1 combines with J gene TRBJ2-1; TRBD1 matches at 9 bases. CDR3 length: 15 amino acids. From germline, CDR1 is SGHAT and CDR2 FQDESV (reference sequence). The V gene end was trimmed by 1 base and the J gene end by 6 bases; junction bases not matched to a gene: 4. Here the CDR3 DNA reads TGTGCCAGCAGCTTAGGACGGACAGGGGTCAATGAGCAGTTCTTC. It is translated as CASSLGRTGVNEQFF. Variable domain in full (rest from reference TRBV11-1 and TRBJ2-1): EAEVAQSPRYKITEKSQAVAFWCDPISGHATLYWYRQILGQGPELLVQFQDESVVDDSQLPKDRFSAERLKGVDSTLKIQPAELGDSAMYLCASSLGRTGVNEQFFGPGTRLTVL.

The genes are TRBV10-3 and TRBJ1-4; D is undetermined. The CDR3 consists of 13 residues. The germline V gene has CDR1 ENHRY and CDR2 SYGVKD. The V and J ends lost 4 bases and 3 bases respectively, with 6 bases between them. The CDR3 spells CAISVGSNEKLFF. CDR3 coding DNA: TGTGCCATCAGTGTAGGGTCTAATGAAAAACTGTTTTTT.

This clonotype was detected only a few times. The rearrangement joins TRBV9 to TRBJ1-2, with a possible D match to TRBD1 (6 bases). Deletions cut 3 bases from V and 2 bases from J, with 14 bases between. The CDR3 has 15 amino acids. CDR1 is SGDLS, CDR2 YYNGEE, per germline. The CDR3 nucleotides are TGTGCCAGCAGCGCACAGGGAGGACAGAACTATGGCTACACCTTC. Translated, it gives CASSAQGGQNYGYTF.